A single sample gave rise to the 21 T cell receptor beta chains below, sequenced in a study of beta chain features in type 1 diabetes. Expressed TCRB transcripts got sequenced, as all isolated RNA was reverse transcribed. Assay: immunoSEQ multiplex PCR; the TCRdb copy retains only in-frame clones and omits some. The sample has some 400,000 clones, approximately 16% seen once. The material sequenced was naive CD4+ T cells from blood. All receptors derive from a young woman in good health.

This chain joins TRBV4-1 and TRBJ2-4, with TRBD1 identical over 8 bases. The germline V gene has CDR1 MGHRA and CDR2 YSYEKL. With 0 bases clipped from V and 7 bases from J, the junction kept 5 bases outside the gene matches. The CDR3 is made up of 15 amino acids. Written as DNA, the CDR3 is TGCGCCAGCAGCCAAGAAGGAACAGGGGGTAACATTCAGTACTTC. Protein product: CASSQEGTGGNIQYF.

The chain recombines TRBV19 with TRBJ2-7; tentative D call: TRBD1 (5 bases). This CDR3 is 14 amino acids long. Germline V gives CDR1 LNHDA, CDR2 SQIVND (reference sequence). Trimming took 8 bases from V and 5 from J, leaving 19 bases between them. CDR3: CASQHKGRANEQYF. The CDR3 DNA reads TGTGCCAGTCAACACAAAGGCAGGGCCAACGAGCAGTACTTC.

In DNA form, the CDR3 reads TGCGCCAGCAGCCAAGGAGGGTATACTAATGAAAAACTGTTTTTT. This codes for CASSQGGYTNEKLFF. The chain employs TRBV4-1 and TRBJ1-4; no clear D. The V end lost 1 base, the J end lost 2 bases, and 8 bases lay between the germline ends. In germline, CDR1 is MGHRA, CDR2 YSYEKL. The CDR3 runs to 15 residues.

This clone was picked up a small number of times. The V gene is TRBV6-5, the J gene TRBJ1-2, with TRBD1 matching over 7 bases. Trimming cost V 4 bases and J 3 bases; bases outside gene matches: 8. CDR1 MNHEY and CDR2 SVGAGI come from the germline V gene. The CDR3 totals 15 residues. The DNA for the CDR3 is TGTGCCAGCAGTTCCATACTCGGGACAGACTATGGCTACACCTTC. It specifies CASSSILGTDYGYTF.

This clone was counted only a few times. The J gene is TRBJ2-7, the V gene TRBV30; D is unclear. The CDR3 runs to 12 residues. CDR1 is GTSNPN and CDR2 is SVGIG in the germline V gene (reference sequence). Trimming removed 0 bases from V and 3 bases from J, with 6 bases in between. CDR3 in DNA: TGTGCCTGGAGTGTAGTCAGCTACGAGCAGTACTTC. It is translated as CAWSVVSYEQYF. Full variable domain (rest looked up from reference TRBV30 and TRBJ2-7): SQTIHQWPATLVQPVGSPLSLECTVEGTSNPNLYWYRQAAGRGLQLLFYSVGIGQISSEVPQNLSASRPQDRQFILSSKKLLLSDSGFYLCAWSVVSYEQYFGPGTRLTVT.

This clone showed up just a few times. This chain links TRBV13 with TRBJ2-1; D may be TRBD2 (7 bases). This CDR3 has 14 residues. Germline V lookup: CDR1 PRHDT, CDR2 FYEKMQ (reference sequence). Trimming took off 8 bases at V and 7 bases at J, with 18 bases between the two ends. The DNA of the CDR3 is TGTGCCAGCGGAGGCAGGGGAGGGGGTAATGAGCAGTTCTTC. Translation gives CASGGRGGGNEQFF.

This chain connects TRBV25-1 to TRBJ2-7; 9 nucleotides match TRBD1. Losses at the gene ends were 2 bases for V and 0 bases for J; bases not matched to a gene: 2. The CDR3 spans 15 residues. The germline V gene encodes CDR1 MGHDK and CDR2 SYGVNS. The CDR3 sequence is CASSEGTGPSYEQYF. CDR3 coding DNA: TGTGCCAGCAGTGAAGGGACAGGGCCCTCCTACGAGCAGTACTTC.

The chain is built from TRBV25-1 and TRBJ2-7; possible D gene TRBD2, 6 bases. Trimming cost V 5 bases and J 2 bases, with 7 bases left between them. Germline V gives CDR1 MGHDK, CDR2 SYGVNS. This CDR3 has 12 residues. The CDR3 region has the DNA TGTGCCAGCAGTCGGGGGACCTACGAGCAGTACTTC. Translated: CASSRGTYEQYF.

This chain links TRBV11-2 with TRBJ2-1; 14 bases align to TRBD2. V was clipped by 1 base and J by 6 bases; unmatched bases: 8. The length of the CDR3 is 18 residues. Germline CDR1 and CDR2: SGHAT and FQNNGV. This CDR3 reads CASSLGTRTSGRSNEQFF. The DNA of the CDR3 is TGTGCCAGCAGCTTAGGTACAAGGACTAGCGGGAGGTCCAATGAGCAGTTCTTC. Together with reference TRBV11-2 and TRBJ2-1, the CDR3 gives the full variable domain: EAGVAQSPRYKIIEKRQSVAFWCNPISGHATLYWYQQILGQGPKLLIQFQNNGVVDDSQLPKDRFSAERLKGVDSTLKIQPAKLEDSAVYLCASSLGTRTSGRSNEQFFGPGTRLTVL.

V and J are TRBV7-2 and TRBJ2-5, with D hard to call. The V end was cut by 3 bases, the J end by 1 base, with 15 bases between. Germline CDR1 is SGHTA and CDR2 is FQGNSA. This CDR3 contains 16 residues. The chain's CDR3 is CASSFTKAGLQETQYF. The CDR3 region has the DNA TGTGCCAGCAGCTTCACCAAGGCAGGCCTCCAAGAGACCCAGTACTTC. The whole variable domain, remainder taken from reference TRBV7-2 and TRBJ2-5, is GAGVSQSPSNKVTEKGKDVELRCDPISGHTALYWYRQSLGQGLEFLIYFQGNSAPDKSGLPSDRFSAERTGGSVSTLTIQRTQQEDSAVYLCASSFTKAGLQETQYFGPGTRLLVL.

This clone showed up just a few times. V usage is TRBV6-5 and J usage is TRBJ2-1; D is ambiguous. This CDR3 has 12 amino acids. The V end was cut by 2 bases, the J end by 8 bases, with 7 bases between. Germline V gene lookup returns CDR1 MNHEY and CDR2 SVGAGI. CDR3 nucleotide sequence: TGTGCCAGCAGTTACCCGCCGGATGAGCAGTTCTTC. It yields the protein CASSYPPDEQFF.

The J gene is TRBJ2-7, the V gene TRBV25-1; 13 bases are a match to TRBD2. In germline, CDR1 is MGHDK, CDR2 SYGVNS. Trimming cost V 8 bases and J 6 bases; bases outside gene matches: 4. The CDR3 consists of 13 residues. The CDR3 spells CASSRTSGSEQYF. The DNA for the CDR3 is TGTGCCAGCTCCAGGACTAGCGGGAGCGAGCAGTACTTC.

This clone was detected a few times. This chain links TRBV9 with TRBJ2-2, with D possibly being TRBD1 (7 bases). V shed 6 bases and J shed 4 bases, with 19 bases lying between them. Germline CDR1 is SGDLS and CDR2 is YYNGEE. The length of the CDR3 is 16 residues. In nucleotides, the CDR3 is TGTGCCAGCAACCCCAGGGGGGATTATGTCACCGGGGAGCTGTTTTTT. Its translation: CASNPRGDYVTGELFF. Drawing the rest from reference TRBV9 and TRBJ2-2, the complete variable domain is DSGVTQTPKHLITATGQRVTLRCSPRSGDLSVYWYQQSLDQGLQFLIQYYNGEERAKGNILERFSAQQFPDLHSELNLSSLELGDSALYFCASNPRGDYVTGELFFGEGSRLTVL.

The genes are TRBV7-2 and TRBJ2-7; the match to TRBD1 covers 8 bases. Trimming removed 6 bases from V and 1 base from J; junction bases left unmatched: 2. Germline V lookup: CDR1 SGHTA, CDR2 FQGNSA. The CDR3 spans 13 residues. CDR3 DNA: TGTGCCAGCAGTCAGGGGGCTTCCTACGAGCAGTACTTC. Translation: CASSQGASYEQYF.

This clone has a handful of counts. This chain joins TRBV14 and TRBJ2-7; TRBD2 agrees at 14 bases. Germline lookup yields CDR1 SGHDN and CDR2 FVKESK. The CDR3 covers 16 residues. The ends lost 1 base at V and 5 bases at J; junction bases unmatched: 4. The chain's CDR3 is CASSQVRTSGRNEQYF. The CDR3 coding sequence is TGTGCCAGCAGCCAAGTCCGGACTAGCGGGAGGAACGAGCAGTACTTC. Full variable domain (rest looked up from reference TRBV14 and TRBJ2-7): EAGVTQFPSHSVIEKGQTVTLRCDPISGHDNLYWYRRVMGKEIKFLLHFVKESKQDESGMPNNRFLAERTGGTYSTLKVQPAELEDSGVYFCASSQVRTSGRNEQYFGPGTRLTVT.

This rearrangement joins TRBV14 to TRBJ1-3; D is undetermined. CDR1 and CDR2 (germline): SGHDN, FVKESK. V gave up 4 bases and J gave up 0 bases, with 10 bases separating them. CDR3 size: 15 residues. The CDR3 nucleotides are TGTGCCAGCAGCCCCCTAGAGATCTCTGGAAACACCATATATTTT. It codes for CASSPLEISGNTIYF.

This chain connects TRBV7-2 to TRBJ2-3; a weak D match, TRBD2 (6 bases). Germline lookup yields CDR1 SGHTA and CDR2 FQGNSA. This CDR3 comprises 14 residues. V gave up 4 bases and J gave up 3 bases, with 11 bases separating them. DNA of the CDR3: TGTGCCAGCAGCTCCCGGGAGTCGACAGATACGCAGTATTTT. Encoded protein: CASSSRESTDTQYF. Based on the CDR3 plus reference TRBV7-2 and TRBJ2-3, the full variable domain is GAGVSQSPSNKVTEKGKDVELRCDPISGHTALYWYRQSLGQGLEFLIYFQGNSAPDKSGLPSDRFSAERTGGSVSTLTIQRTQQEDSAVYLCASSSRESTDTQYFGPGTRLTVL.

The chain combines TRBV5-1 with TRBJ2-2, with D possibly being TRBD2 (6 bases). CDR1 is SGHRS and CDR2 is YFSETQ in the germline V gene. Trimming removed 10 bases at V and 1 base at J, with 11 bases between. The CDR3 spans 13 residues. Written as DNA, the CDR3 is TGCGCCCGCCCGGGAGTGAACACCGGGGAGCTGTTTTTT. Translated, it gives CARPGVNTGELFF.

This clone has more than one count but fewer than ten. This chain links TRBV7-2 with TRBJ1-4; TRBD1 agrees at 9 bases. V lost 5 bases to trimming and J lost 10 bases; unmatched junction nucleotides: 8. The germline gives CDR1 SGHTA, CDR2 FQGNSA. The CDR3 is 14 amino acids. The CDR3 DNA follows: TGTGCCAGCAGCCCCGGGACAGGGTACAGAAAACTGTTTTTT. Translating gives CASSPGTGYRKLFF.

The chain combines TRBV14 with TRBJ2-3; 9 bases line up with TRBD2. The trim removed 4 bases at V and 3 bases at J, leaving 5 bases unmatched. This CDR3 is 15 amino acids long. Germline V gene lookup returns CDR1 SGHDN and CDR2 FVKESK. DNA for the CDR3: TGTGCCAGCAGCCCCTACCTAGCGGGGACAGATACGCAGTATTTT. Translating it yields CASSPYLAGTDTQYF.

This clone was observed a few times. This sequence joins TRBV29-1 and TRBJ1-2; 9 positions match TRBD1. Germline V CDR1 and CDR2: SQVTM, ANQGSEA. The CDR3 length is 13 residues. The V segment lost 6 bases and the J segment 4 bases; nucleotides outside the gene matches: 6. Written as DNA, the CDR3 is TGCAGCGTGGGACAGGGAACACGCTATGGCTACACCTTC. Translating gives CSVGQGTRYGYTF.